These T cell receptor beta chains were read from a single sample in a study of cytomegalovirus exposure and HLA in healthy donors. The data were produced by immunoSEQ multiplex PCR, yet TCRdb's version contains in-frame clones alone and is incomplete. The sample holds around 200,000 clones, 75% to 90% seen once. Sequencing was done on a sample of PBMCs. Source of these receptors: a woman in her 30s in good health and CMV-seronegative. CDR3s include the opening cysteine and the closing phenylalanine or tryptophan. D genes are given only for firm matches. Where a row states a size, it is once, few, many or the class of an expanded clone; other rows omit it.

cdr3_aa cdr3_nt d_call j_call clone_size v_call
CASSFTAGGKSAKNIQYF TGTGCCAGCAGTTTCACTGCAGGGGGAAAATCAGCCAAAAACATTCAGTACTTC TRBD1 TRBJ2-4 . TRBV28
CASSIAGTDYGYTF TGTGCCAGTAGTATCGCCGGGACAGATTATGGCTACACTTTC TRBD1 TRBJ1-2 . TRBV19
CASSLALSNTEAFF TGTGCCAGCAGTTTGGCCTTGTCGAACACTGAAGCTTTCTTT . TRBJ1-1 . TRBV27
CASSPQISRTDGYTF TGTGCCAGCTCACCCCAAATCTCCAGGACAGACGGCTACACCTTC . TRBJ1-2 . TRBV18
CASRAGSTDTQYF TGCGCCAGCAGAGCGGGGAGCACAGATACGCAGTATTTT TRBD2 TRBJ2-3 . TRBV5-1
CSVDERGTDTQYF TGCAGCGTTGATGAGAGGGGCACAGATACGCAGTATTTT . TRBJ2-3 few TRBV29-1
CASSLLTGWAKNIQYF TGTGCCAGCAGCTTGTTAACGGGGTGGGCGAAAAACATTCAGTACTTC . TRBJ2-4 . TRBV5-6
CASSLYRVGTGELFF TGTGCCAGCAGCTTGTACAGGGTGGGCACCGGGGAGCTGTTTTTT . TRBJ2-2 . TRBV7-8
CASSKSGLALTDTQYF TGTGCCAGCAGCAAATCGGGGCTAGCGTTGACAGATACGCAGTATTTT . TRBJ2-3 . TRBV28
CAISRGTYEQYF TGTGCCATCAGCAGGGGGACTTACGAGCAGTACTTC . TRBJ2-7 . TRBV10-3
CASSIQGSGYTF TGTGCCAGCAGTATACAGGGATCTGGCTACACCTTC . TRBJ1-2 . TRBV28
CASSLTGGYEQYF TGTGCCAGCAGCTTGACGGGGGGCTACGAGCAGTACTTC TRBD2 TRBJ2-7 . TRBV5-4
CASSFYSSGSYEQFF TGTGCCAGCAGTTTTTATTCTAGCGGGAGTTATGAGCAGTTCTTC TRBD2 TRBJ2-1 . TRBV27
CASSRDRAYEQYF TGTGCCAGCAGCCGAGACAGGGCGTACGAGCAGTACTTC TRBD1 TRBJ2-7 . TRBV5-4
CASSPAGISTDTQYF TGTGCCAGCAGCCCAGCGGGAATTAGCACAGATACGCAGTATTTT TRBD2 TRBJ2-3 . TRBV28
CASSPGLSYEQYF TGTGCCAGCAGTCCGGGACTATCCTACGAGCAGTACTTC TRBD2 TRBJ2-7 . TRBV27
CASSPSRASGANVLTF TGCGCCAGCAGCCCCTCGAGGGCCTCTGGGGCCAACGTCCTGACTTTC . TRBJ2-6 few TRBV4-1
CASSLTGHLYQETQYF TGTGCCAGCAGCTTAACTGGACATCTGTACCAAGAGACCCAGTACTTC . TRBJ2-5 . TRBV7-9
CASSLPPLETQYF TGTGCCAGCAGTTTACCCCCACTAGAGACCCAGTACTTC . TRBJ2-5 . TRBV28
CASSLKSTSGNTGELFF TGTGCCAGCAGCTTAAAATCAACTAGCGGGAACACCGGGGAGCTGTTTTTT TRBD2 TRBJ2-2 . TRBV7-6
CASSLGNRVVGTEAFF TGTGCCAGCAGCTTAGGGAACAGGGTGGTAGGGACTGAAGCTTTCTTT . TRBJ1-1 . TRBV11-2
CASSEGIGTPSSYEQYF TGTGCCAGCAGTGAAGGGATCGGGACTCCGAGCTCCTACGAGCAGTACTTC . TRBJ2-7 . TRBV6-1
CASAHRGLKVYNEQFF TGTGCCAGCGCCCACAGGGGGCTGAAGGTCTACAATGAGCAGTTCTTC TRBD1 TRBJ2-1 . TRBV28
CASSNGLAGVSTDTQYF TGTGCCAGCAGCAACGGACTAGCGGGGGTTAGCACAGATACGCAGTATTTT TRBD2 TRBJ2-3 . TRBV7-9
CASLWDTTDTQYF TGTGCCTCCCTCTGGGACACTACAGATACGCAGTATTTT . TRBJ2-3 . TRBV30
CASSLDSDQPQHF TGCGCCAGCAGCTTGGATAGTGATCAGCCCCAGCATTTT . TRBJ1-5 . TRBV5-1
CASSLFSPSHEQYF TGCGCCAGCAGCTTGTTTAGTCCTTCCCACGAGCAGTACTTC . TRBJ2-7 . TRBV5-1
CASSERSGGELFF TGTGCCAGCAGTGAACGGTCGGGCGGGGAGCTGTTTTTT . TRBJ2-2 once TRBV2
CASSQEQGAAQPQHF TGCGCCAGCAGCCAGGAACAGGGGGCAGCTCAGCCCCAGCATTTT TRBD1 TRBJ1-5 few TRBV4-1
CASSRQLRSSQPQHF TGTGCCAGCAGTCGACAGTTAAGATCGAGTCAGCCCCAGCATTTT . TRBJ1-5 . TRBV6-1
CASSLGGAAGYTF TGTGCCAGCAGCTTGGGCGGCGCTGCTGGCTACACCTTC . TRBJ1-2 once TRBV5-5
CASSPVGQGSADTQYF TGTGCCAGCTCACCGGTGGGACAGGGGAGCGCAGATACGCAGTATTTT TRBD1 TRBJ2-3 . TRBV18
CASSFGGDSYEQYF TGCGCCAGCAGCTTCGGCGGGGACTCCTACGAGCAGTACTTC . TRBJ2-7 . TRBV5-1
CASSQGSMTSSYEQYF TGTGCCAGCAGCCAAGGGTCAATGACATCCTCCTACGAGCAGTACTTC . TRBJ2-7 . TRBV16
CASIRNRDRKSASTDTQYF TGTGCCAGCATCAGAAACCGGGACAGAAAAAGTGCCAGCACAGATACGCAGTATTTT TRBD1 TRBJ2-3 . TRBV7-3
CASSLGQGISEQYF TGTGCCAGCAGCTTGGGACAGGGGATCTCCGAGCAGTACTTC TRBD1 TRBJ2-7 few TRBV5-6
CASSQDTRGEEPQHF TGCGCCAGCAGCCAAGATACAAGGGGCGAGGAGCCCCAGCATTTT . TRBJ1-5 . TRBV4-1
CASSVYGETTEAFF TGCGCCAGCAGCGTATATGGGGAGACCACTGAAGCTTTCTTT . TRBJ1-1 . TRBV5-1
CASSVEGRGRETQYF TGTGCCAGCAGCGTAGAGGGCAGGGGGCGAGAGACCCAGTACTTC TRBD1 TRBJ2-5 . TRBV9
CASSPGRMNTEAFF TGTGCCAGCAGCCCAGGCCGGATGAACACTGAAGCTTTCTTT . TRBJ1-1 . TRBV28
CASSPGTLSLGYTF TGTGCCAGCAGCCCTGGGACACTTTCTCTTGGCTACACCTTC . TRBJ1-2 . TRBV9
CASSFQGTTTEAFF TGTGCCAGCAGTTTCCAGGGGACCACCACTGAAGCTTTCTTT . TRBJ1-1 . TRBV28
CASRGRSGSTDTQYF TGTGCCAGCAGAGGGCGGAGCGGTAGCACAGATACGCAGTATTTT . TRBJ2-3 . TRBV25-1
CASGQSSSYEQYF TGCGCCAGCGGACAGTCAAGCTCCTACGAGCAGTACTTC . TRBJ2-7 . TRBV10-2
CASSVGSDTYGYTF TGTGCCAGCAGCGTAGGCTCAGACACCTATGGCTACACCTTC . TRBJ1-2 . TRBV9
CSVVTGLRKTQYF TGCAGCGTTGTAACAGGGTTGCGGAAGACCCAGTACTTC . TRBJ2-5 . TRBV29-1